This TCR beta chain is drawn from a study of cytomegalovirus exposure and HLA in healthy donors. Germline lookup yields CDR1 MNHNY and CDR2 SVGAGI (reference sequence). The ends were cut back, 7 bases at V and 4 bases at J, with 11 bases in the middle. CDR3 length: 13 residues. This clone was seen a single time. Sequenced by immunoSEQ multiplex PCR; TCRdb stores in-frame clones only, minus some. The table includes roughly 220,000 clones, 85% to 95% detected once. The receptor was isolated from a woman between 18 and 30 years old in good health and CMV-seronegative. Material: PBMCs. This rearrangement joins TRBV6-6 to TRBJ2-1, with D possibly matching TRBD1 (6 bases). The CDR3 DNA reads TGTGCCAGCACCCCTGGACAGTACAATGAGCAGTTCTTC. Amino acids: CASTPGQYNEQFF.